What follows are 13 T cell receptor beta chains derived from one specimen sequenced in a study of a mutant IDH1 vaccine in newly diagnosed glioma. Their recognized antigens are unknown. Sequenced by immunoSEQ multiplex PCR; TCRdb stores in-frame clones only, minus some. This sample has 40,000 or so clones, with 75% to 90% found just once. As to time point: week 5, during vaccination. Every vaccination contained 300 ug of the mutant IDH1 20-mer peptide and was paired with topical imiquimod. Sequencing was performed on PBMCs, taken from a glioma patient whose treatment included an IDH1 peptide vaccine. The receptors were gathered from a man in his forties with glioma.

The J gene is TRBJ1-3, the V gene TRBV6-1; D not certain. V dropped 5 bases and J dropped 0 bases, with 8 bases sitting between them. The germline V gene has CDR1 MNHNS and CDR2 SASEGT. This CDR3 is 14 amino acids long. The DNA for the CDR3 is TGTGCCAGCAGTCTGCCAGGCTCTGGAAACACCATATATTTT. Translation: CASSLPGSGNTIYF.

J is TRBJ2-2 and V is TRBV6-4, with D possibly TRBD1 on 7 matching bases. The CDR3 runs to 14 residues. The V end was cut by 4 bases, the J end by 8 bases, with 14 bases between. Germline V gene data show CDR1 as MRHNA and CDR2 as SNTAGT. The CDR3 coding sequence is TGTGCCAGCAGTGCGTTGACAGGGACTGGGGAGCTGTTTTTT. Protein product: CASSALTGTGELFF.

The chain is built from TRBV9 and TRBJ2-3; no clear D gene. Trimming pared 0 bases from V and 6 bases from J, leaving 14 bases between. The germline V gene has CDR1 SGDLS and CDR2 YYNGEE. The CDR3 spans 15 residues. The CDR3 bases are TGTGCCAGCAGCGTAGGTAGTCCAGCTCCGGATACGCAGTATTTT. Protein: CASSVGSPAPDTQYF.

This chain links TRBV11-1 with TRBJ1-1; 8 bases fit TRBD1. Germline V gene sequence: CDR1 SGHAT, CDR2 FQDESV (reference sequence). V gave up 7 bases and J gave up 5 bases; unmatched junction bases: 9. This CDR3 has 14 amino acids. The CDR3 loop is CASISPDRATEAFF. CDR3 DNA sequence: TGTGCCAGCATCTCCCCGGACAGGGCGACTGAAGCTTTCTTT.

This chain joins TRBV7-9 and TRBJ2-2; D might be TRBD2 (6 bases). The CDR3 is made up of 13 amino acids. Germline-derived CDR1 and CDR2 are SEHNR and FQNEAQ (reference sequence). Deletions cut 7 bases from V and 7 bases from J, with 13 bases between. The CDR3: CASILGSGGELFF. CDR3 DNA: TGTGCCAGCATTCTCGGGAGTGGCGGGGAGCTGTTTTTT.

V usage is TRBV11-2 and J usage is TRBJ2-5; a weak D match, TRBD1 (5 bases). The CDR3 has 15 residues. Deletions cut 5 bases from V and 0 bases from J, with 13 bases between. Germline CDR1 SGHAT, CDR2 FQNNGV. In nucleotides, the CDR3 is TGTGCCAGCAGCCTAAGGGGTCGGGACCAAGAGACCCAGTACTTC. This translates into CASSLRGRDQETQYF. Looking up the rest from reference TRBV11-2 and TRBJ2-5 gives the full variable domain: EAGVAQSPRYKIIEKRQSVAFWCNPISGHATLYWYQQILGQGPKLLIQFQNNGVVDDSQLPKDRFSAERLKGVDSTLKIQPAKLEDSAVYLCASSLRGRDQETQYFGPGTRLLVL.

This chain connects TRBV7-3 to TRBJ1-1, with 7 positions matching TRBD1. CDR3 length: 15 residues. J was trimmed by 0 bases and V by 2 bases; bases with no gene match: 3. Per the germline V gene, CDR1 is SGHTA and CDR2 is FQGTGA. The CDR3 DNA reads TGTGCCAGCAGCTTAGGGGACAGCTTGAACACTGAAGCTTTCTTT. Its protein is CASSLGDSLNTEAFF.

The rearrangement uses TRBV27 and TRBJ2-5; 7 bases agree with TRBD1. J was trimmed by 3 bases and V by 7 bases; bases with no gene match: 11. The CDR3 length is 15 residues. Germline CDR1 is MNHEY and CDR2 is SMNVEV (reference sequence). The chain's CDR3 is CASTHAGTAKETQYF. The CDR3 DNA reads as TGTGCCAGCACCCATGCTGGGACAGCAAAAGAGACCCAGTACTTC.

This chain connects TRBV4-1 to TRBJ2-4; TRBD2 matches 8 bases. This CDR3 has 17 residues. Trimming took 2 bases from V and 0 from J; bases not matched to a gene: 6. The V gene's germline CDR1 is MGHRA and CDR2 YSYEKL. The CDR3 coding sequence is TGCGCCAGCAGCCAAAATCCCAGCGGGGGAGCCAAAAACATTCAGTACTTC. This translates into CASSQNPSGGAKNIQYF.

The genes are TRBV6-5 and TRBJ2-7; tentatively, D is TRBD1 or TRBD2 (5 bases each). CDR3 length: 14 amino acids. Germline V gene data show CDR1 as MNHEY and CDR2 as SVGAGI. Trimming removed 9 bases from V and 3 bases from J, with 18 bases in between. The CDR3: CASGRGAQIYEQYF. The CDR3 nucleotides are TGTGCCAGTGGCAGAGGGGCGCAAATCTACGAGCAGTACTTC.

J is TRBJ2-7 and V is TRBV27; 9 bases map to TRBD1. J lost 5 bases, V lost 4 bases, and 6 bases had no gene match. The CDR3 contains 14 residues. The germline CDR1 and CDR2 sequences are MNHEY and SMNVEV (reference sequence). The CDR3 region is CASSSDRGVHEQYF. For the CDR3, the DNA is TGTGCCAGCAGTTCGGACAGGGGCGTCCACGAGCAGTACTTC.

This clone was counted once. The V gene is TRBV19, the J gene TRBJ2-3, with D unresolved. Germline CDR1 and CDR2: LNHDA and SQIVND (reference sequence). CDR3 length: 15 amino acids. The V and J ends lost 1 base and 0 bases respectively, with 8 bases between them. The CDR3 DNA reads TGTGCCAGTAGTATAGTGCCGGGTAGCACAGATACGCAGTATTTT. Translating it yields CASSIVPGSTDTQYF.

This clone turned up a few times. The chain links TRBV12-2 to TRBJ2-7; the table's D call of TRBD2 was not tested on the DNA. TRBV12-2 is labeled a pseudogene. The CDR3 extends over 12 amino acids. The CDR3: CASRSLVTQEYF. The CDR3 DNA follows: TGTGCAAGTCGCTCACTAGTAACGCAAGAGTACTTC.